These T cell receptor beta chains were read from a single sample in a study of beta chain features in type 1 diabetes. TCRdb's copy holds only in-frame clones and misses some; the assay was immunoSEQ multiplex PCR. Altogether about 130,000 clones are present, about 10% being singletons, with the ten largest covering around 0.7%. The sample was central memory CD4+ T cells from blood. These receptors originate from a man younger than 45 with type 1 diabetes. Both conserved end residues are part of each CDR3. The D gene is left open where the match is weak. Some rows mark clone size as missing; the rest say once, few, many or name a class of expanded clone.

TRBJ2-7 | TRBD1 | - | TRBV7-2 | CASSKTGGAYEQYF | TGTGCCAGCAGCAAGACAGGGGGCGCTTACGAGCAGTACTTC
TRBJ1-2 | TRBD1 | few | TRBV11-2 | CASSPRTGGDYGYTF | TGTGCCAGCAGCCCACGGACAGGGGGCGACTATGGCTACACCTTC
TRBJ2-1 | TRBD2 | few | TRBV5-1 | CASSLGTSGGGNEQFF | TGCGCCAGCAGCTTGGGAACTAGCGGGGGAGGAAATGAGCAGTTCTTC
TRBJ1-1 | - | many | TRBV7-9 | CASSLRLMNTEAFF | TGTGCCAGCAGCCTCAGGCTCATGAACACTGAAGCTTTCTTT
TRBJ2-3 | TRBD2 | - | TRBV10-3 | CAAAMSGGRRDTQYF | TGTGCCGCCGCCATGAGCGGGGGTCGCCGAGATACGCAGTATTTT
TRBJ1-1 | - | few | TRBV5-1 | CASSLWGQNTEAFF | TGCGCCAGCAGCTTGTGGGGGCAGAACACTGAAGCTTTCTTT
TRBJ2-1 | TRBD1 | - | TRBV7-9 | CASSSATGYEQFF | TGTGCCAGCAGCTCAGCGACAGGGTATGAGCAGTTCTTC
TRBJ2-1 | TRBD2 | few | TRBV23-1 | CASSFGTSRNEQFF | TGCGCCAGCAGTTTCGGGACTAGCCGCAATGAGCAGTTCTTC
TRBJ2-2 | TRBD1 | many | TRBV18 | CASSPNAPPPGQGGTGELFF | TGTGCCAGCTCACCAAACGCCCCGCCCCCGGGACAGGGAGGCACCGGGGAGCTGTTTTTT
TRBJ2-1 | - | few | TRBV5-1 | CASSPGQSSYNEQFF | TGCGCCAGCAGCCCCGGACAGAGCTCCTACAATGAGCAGTTCTTC
TRBJ1-1 | - | few | TRBV7-3 | CASSLRAGRVTEAFF | TGTGCCAGCAGCTTACGGGCAGGGAGGGTCACTGAAGCTTTCTTT
TRBJ2-3 | TRBD2 | - | TRBV6-4 | CASTQRGGTDTQYF | TGTGCCAGCACTCAGCGGGGAGGCACAGATACGCAGTATTTT
TRBJ2-1 | TRBD1 | - | TRBV6-5 | CASSSGLTGANEQFF | TGTGCCAGCAGTTCCGGTTTGACAGGGGCAAATGAGCAGTTCTTC
TRBJ1-2 | - | few | TRBV19 | CASSLSGDFHGYTF | TGTGCCAGTAGCTTATCCGGCGACTTTCATGGCTACACCTTC
TRBJ2-2 | TRBD1 | many | TRBV19 | CASSIGQETGELFF | TGTGCCAGTAGTATCGGACAGGAAACCGGGGAGCTGTTTTTT
TRBJ1-1 | TRBD1 | - | TRBV29-1 | CSVAQGRGTEAFF | TGCAGCGTCGCACAGGGGCGTGGTACTGAAGCTTTCTTT
TRBJ1-1 | - | few | TRBV10-3 | CAICLGRDTEAFF | TGTGCCATCTGTCTGGGGAGGGACACTGAAGCTTTCTTT
TRBJ2-1 | TRBD2 | few | TRBV2 | CASSVILAGGPQFF | TGTGCCAGCAGTGTTATACTAGCGGGGGGTCCTCAGTTCTTC
TRBJ1-1 | - | - | TRBV5-1 | CASSLVQSAEAFF | TGCGCCAGCAGCTTGGTCCAGAGCGCTGAAGCTTTCTTT
TRBJ1-5 | - | few | TRBV7-2 | CASSRSQNQPQHF | TGTGCCAGCAGTCGTTCCCAGAATCAGCCCCAGCATTTT
TRBJ2-7 | TRBD1 | few | TRBV29-1 | CSVDGTGKQYF | TGCAGCGTCGATGGGACAGGGAAACAGTACTTC
TRBJ1-6 | TRBD1 | few | TRBV5-4 | CASSSGQGGDNSPLHF | TGTGCCAGCAGCTCCGGACAGGGTGGAGATAATTCACCCCTCCACTTT
TRBJ2-7 | TRBD1 | few | TRBV2 | CASRGQSYEQYF | TGTGCCAGCAGGGGACAGAGCTACGAGCAGTACTTC
TRBJ2-7 | - | - | TRBV6-6 | CASSYSGRGRGYEQYF | TGTGCCAGCAGTTACTCGGGGAGGGGCAGGGGTTACGAGCAGTACTTC
TRBJ2-7 | TRBD1 | few | TRBV27 | CASSFGQGAQQYF | TGTGCCAGCAGTTTTGGACAGGGGGCGCAGCAGTACTTC
TRBJ2-6 | TRBD2 | few | TRBV5-4 | CASSPGTSGFSGANVLTF | TGTGCCAGCAGCCCCGGGACTAGCGGTTTCTCTGGGGCCAACGTCCTGACTTTC
TRBJ1-5 | - | - | TRBV30 | CAWSTGNSNQPQHF | TGTGCCTGGAGTACCGGGAATAGCAATCAGCCCCAGCATTTT
TRBJ1-5 | - | few | TRBV2 | CASSTTGKDQPQHF | TGTGCCAGCAGTACTACAGGGAAGGATCAGCCCCAGCATTTT
TRBJ1-1 | - | - | TRBV2 | CASKDSHMNTEAFF | TGTGCCAGCAAGGACAGCCACATGAACACTGAAGCTTTCTTT
TRBJ1-6 | - | few | TRBV7-9 | CASSLETGSPLHF | TGTGCCAGCAGCTTAGAAACAGGTTCACCCCTCCACTTT
TRBJ1-5 | - | few | TRBV7-9 | CASSLVGGQPQHF | TGTGCCAGCAGCTTAGTGGGGGGTCAGCCCCAGCATTTT
TRBJ1-5 | - | - | TRBV7-2 | CASSFSPRGQPQHF | TGTGCCAGCAGCTTCTCACCGCGCGGGCAGCCCCAGCATTTT
TRBJ1-6 | - | - | TRBV4-3 | CASSQGSNSPLHF | TGCGCCAGCAGCCAAGGCAGTAATTCACCCCTCCACTTT
TRBJ1-5 | TRBD1 | - | TRBV28 | CASSPGQGRQPQHF | TGTGCCAGCAGCCCGGGACAGGGCAGGCAGCCCCAGCATTTT
TRBJ2-7 | TRBD1 | few | TRBV28 | CASSPWGRQGKYEQYF | TGTGCCAGCAGCCCCTGGGGGAGACAGGGCAAATACGAGCAGTACTTC
TRBJ2-5 | TRBD1 | few | TRBV5-5 | CASSGDSLSQYF | TGTGCCAGCAGCGGGGACAGCCTTTCGCAGTACTTC
TRBJ2-6 | TRBD1 | many | TRBV18 | CASSARTGTGANVLTF | TGTGCCAGCTCAGCCAGGACAGGGACCGGGGCCAACGTCCTGACTTTC
TRBJ2-3 | TRBD2 | - | TRBV2 | CASRALAGVTDTQYF | TGTGCCAGCAGAGCCCTAGCGGGGGTCACAGATACGCAGTATTTT
TRBJ1-5 | - | - | TRBV15 | CATSRDGGHQPQHF | TGTGCCACCAGCAGAGATGGCGGCCACCAGCCCCAGCATTTT
TRBJ2-1 | - | - | TRBV6-5 | CASSLHGTSNEQFF | TGTGCCAGCAGCCTCCATGGAACTAGCAATGAGCAGTTCTTC
TRBJ2-2 | TRBD1 | - | TRBV5-1 | CASSPGQGSTGELFF | TGCGCCAGCAGCCCTGGACAGGGATCGACCGGGGAGCTGTTTTTT
TRBJ2-1 | TRBD2 | few | TRBV25-1 | CASSEWGAGEGEQFF | TGTGCCAGCAGTGAATGGGGAGCGGGGGAAGGTGAGCAGTTCTTC
TRBJ2-2 | - | - | TRBV7-2 | CASSLETGINTGELFF | TGTGCCAGCAGTCTGGAGACGGGGATTAACACCGGGGAGCTGTTTTTT
TRBJ2-5 | - | - | TRBV30 | CAWSPRETQYF | TGTGCCTGGAGTCCACGGGAGACCCAGTACTTC
TRBJ1-2 | - | few | TRBV6-5 | CASSDPGGYGYTF | TGTGCCAGCAGCGACCCCGGAGGCTATGGCTACACCTTC
TRBJ1-5 | - | few | TRBV4-1 | CASSRGEGGNQPQHF | TGCGCCAGCAGTCGGGGGGAGGGAGGCAATCAGCCCCAGCATTTT
TRBJ1-2 | TRBD1 | many | TRBV9 | CASSARRDRDIGGYTF | TGTGCCAGCAGCGCCCGTCGGGACAGGGATATTGGTGGCTACACCTTC
TRBJ1-1 | TRBD1 | few | TRBV7-6 | CASSLRDRGLDTEAFF | TGTGCCAGCAGCCTCCGGGACAGGGGGCTCGACACTGAAGCTTTCTTT
TRBJ2-5 | - | - | TRBV5-4 | CASSLDRSETQYF | TGTGCCAGCAGCCTTGACAGGTCAGAGACCCAGTACTTC
TRBJ2-7 | - | few | TRBV18 | CASSQLPDGSYEQYF | TGTGCCAGCTCACAGCTTCCAGACGGGTCCTACGAGCAGTACTTC
TRBJ2-7 | - | few | TRBV10-3 | CAISEVEGKQYF | TGTGCCATCAGTGAGGTGGAGGGAAAGCAGTACTTC
TRBJ1-5 | - | few | TRBV6-6 | CASSYQGDNQPQHF | TGTGCCAGCAGTTACCAAGGGGACAATCAGCCCCAGCATTTT
TRBJ1-5 | - | few | TRBV7-9 | CASSLDTGQPQHF | TGTGCCAGCAGCTTAGATACGGGACAGCCCCAGCATTTT